The T cell receptor beta chain under discussion was sequenced for a study of CXCR3-negative and CXCR3-positive naive CD8 T cells. Germline V gene lookup returns CDR1 SGHTA and CDR2 FQGTGA. The CDR3 sequence is 16 residues long. The method, 5' RACE with UMI labels, was used to prepare the TRB cDNA libraries. TCRdb re-called the 5' RACE reads; every CDR3 protein appears as one record, without DNA. The specimen's table records roughly 59,000 distinct CDR3 sequences. Worth noting for this clonotype: Its matching antigen is unknown.

Regarding the study as a whole: Against CXCR3-negative naive cells, CXCR3-positive naive cells showed more hydrophobic TRB CDR3s.

This receptor was obtained from a human donor in good health. Some clones in this sample may be carry-over from other donors' samples. V and J are TRBV7-3 and TRBJ2-3; TCRdb gives TRBD2 as the D gene, but with no DNA this cannot be confirmed. Sequencing used naive CXCR3+ CD8+ T cells from blood. Subset meaning: CD45RO-CCR7+CD27+CD95- naive CD8+ T cells expressing CXCR3 (TNR3+). The CDR3 is CASSPRLAGVTDTQHF. The full variable domain, in which reference TRBV7-3 and TRBJ2-3 provide the parts outside the CDR3, is GAGVSQTPSNKVTEKGKYVELRCDPISGHTALYWYRQSLGQGPEFLIYFQGTGAADDSGLPNDRFFAVRPEGSVSTLKIQRTERGDSAVYLCASSPRLAGVTDTQHFGPGTRLTVL.